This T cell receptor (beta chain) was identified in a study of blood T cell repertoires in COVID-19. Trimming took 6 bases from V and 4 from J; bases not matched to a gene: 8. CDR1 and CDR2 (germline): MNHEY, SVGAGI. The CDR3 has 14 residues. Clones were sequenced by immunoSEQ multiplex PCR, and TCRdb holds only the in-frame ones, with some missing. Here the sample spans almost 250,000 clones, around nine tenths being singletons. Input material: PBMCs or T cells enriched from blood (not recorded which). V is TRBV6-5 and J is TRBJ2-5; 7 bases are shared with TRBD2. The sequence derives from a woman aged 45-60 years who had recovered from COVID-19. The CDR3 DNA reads TGTGCCAGCAGGCGGCGCGGGAGTGGAGAGACCCAGTACTTC. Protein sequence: CASRRRGSGETQYF.